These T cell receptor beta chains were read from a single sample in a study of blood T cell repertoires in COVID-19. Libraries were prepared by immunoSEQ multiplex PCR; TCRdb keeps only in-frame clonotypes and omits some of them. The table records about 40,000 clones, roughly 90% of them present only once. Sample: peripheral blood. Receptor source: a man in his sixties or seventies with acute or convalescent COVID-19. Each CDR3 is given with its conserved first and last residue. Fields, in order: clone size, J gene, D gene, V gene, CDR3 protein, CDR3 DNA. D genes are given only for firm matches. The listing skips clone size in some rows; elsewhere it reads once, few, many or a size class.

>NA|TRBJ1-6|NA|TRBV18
CASSPSHVDNSPLHF
TGTGCCAGCTCACCAAGTCACGTAGATAATTCACCCCTCCACTTT
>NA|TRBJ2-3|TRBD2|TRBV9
CASSVLAGVSSTDTQYF
TGTGCCAGCAGCGTACTAGCGGGAGTATCTAGCACAGATACGCAGTATTTT
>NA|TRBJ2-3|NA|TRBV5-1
CASSLGTGDTQYF
TGCGCCAGCAGCTTGGGAACGGGAGATACGCAGTATTTT
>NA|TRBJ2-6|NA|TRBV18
CASSPRQVDSGANVLTF
TGTGCCAGCTCACCAAGGCAGGTGGACTCTGGGGCCAACGTCCTGACTTTC
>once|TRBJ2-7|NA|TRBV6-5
CASTESGRSYEQYF
TGTGCCAGCACCGAATCAGGGCGATCCTACGAGCAGTACTTC
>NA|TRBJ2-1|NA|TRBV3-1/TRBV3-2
CASSQPYGEQFF
TGTGCCAGCAGCCAACCGTACGGTGAGCAGTTCTTC
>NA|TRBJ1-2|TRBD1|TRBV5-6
CASITGPRQGLKANYGYTF
TGTGCCAGCATCACGGGCCCCCGACAGGGACTCAAAGCTAACTATGGCTACACCTTC
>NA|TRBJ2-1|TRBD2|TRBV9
CASSASGSSYNEQFF
TGTGCCAGCAGCGCTAGCGGGAGCTCCTACAATGAGCAGTTCTTC
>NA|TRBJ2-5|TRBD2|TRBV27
CASSPIAGGPQETQYF
TGTGCCAGCAGTCCCATAGCGGGAGGGCCCCAAGAGACCCAGTACTTC
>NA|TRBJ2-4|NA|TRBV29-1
CSVDGVTGTSGNIQYF
TGCAGCGTTGATGGGGTCACCGGGACTTCTGGAAACATTCAGTACTTC
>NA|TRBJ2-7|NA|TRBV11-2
CASSSQTGSYEQYF
TGTGCCAGCAGCTCTCAGACAGGTTCCTACGAGCAGTACTTC